The 15 T cell receptor beta chains reported below all come from one sample, sequenced in a study of shared clonotypes between healthy human individuals. Assay used: immunoSEQ multiplex PCR; TCRdb lists only in-frame clones, some missing. The table includes about 2.4 million clones, approximately 93% detected once. The sequenced sample consisted of naive CD4+ T cells from PBMCs. The subset denotes: CD45RA+ positively selected. The source of these receptors is a man between 18 and 29 years old in good health. Some clones in this sample may be carry-over from other donors' samples.

The J gene is TRBJ1-1, the V gene TRBV6-1; 8 nucleotides line up with TRBD1. The CDR3 runs to 15 residues. V shed 5 bases and J 1 base; nucleotides not matched to a gene: 6. Germline CDR1 MNHNS, CDR2 SASEGT. This CDR3 is CASSQRTGQNTEAFF. Written as DNA, the CDR3 is TGTGCCAGCAGTCAACGGACAGGGCAGAACACTGAAGCTTTCTTT.

In DNA, the CDR3 is TGCAGCGTTGCCCCGACTAGCGGGCCAACCTACGAGCAGTACTTC. Its protein is CSVAPTSGPTYEQYF. V and J are TRBV29-1 and TRBJ2-7; 10 nucleotides agree with TRBD2. The CDR3 runs to 15 residues. J gave up 2 bases and V 4 bases, and 8 bases lay outside the gene matches. CDR1 SQVTM and CDR2 ANQGSEA come from the germline V gene.

The chain couples TRBV6-5 to TRBJ1-2, with a tentative D call TRBD1 (6 bases). Germline loops: CDR1 MNHEY, CDR2 SVGAGI. Trimming pared 7 bases from V and 5 bases from J, leaving 14 bases between. The CDR3 covers 13 residues. As DNA, the CDR3 is TGTGCCAGCACCCAGGGGCAGCCTTATGGCTACACCTTC. This gives the protein CASTQGQPYGYTF.

The rearrangement joins TRBV9 to TRBJ2-5, with D perhaps being TRBD1 or TRBD2 (5 bases each). Trimming left V 0 bases short and J 1 base short, with 10 bases between. The CDR3 is 15 residues long. In germline, CDR1 is SGDLS, CDR2 YYNGEE. The CDR3 is CASSVVEGSQETQYF. Written as DNA, the CDR3 is TGTGCCAGCAGCGTAGTTGAGGGGAGCCAAGAGACCCAGTACTTC. The full variable domain, rest sourced from reference TRBV9 and TRBJ2-5, is DSGVTQTPKHLITATGQRVTLRCSPRSGDLSVYWYQQSLDQGLQFLIQYYNGEERAKGNILERFSAQQFPDLHSELNLSSLELGDSALYFCASSVVEGSQETQYFGPGTRLLVL.

Remarks on this clone: Distinct nucleotide sequences in the sample also encode this CDR3. This sequence joins TRBV7-9 and TRBJ2-3, with D hard to call. The CDR3 loop spans 13 amino acids. Deletions cut 0 bases from V and 5 bases from J, with 6 bases between. CDR1 is SEHNR and CDR2 is FQNEAQ in the germline V gene (reference sequence). The CDR3 sequence: CASSLAGEDTQYF. The CDR3 nucleotides read TGTGCCAGCAGCTTAGCTGGGGAAGATACGCAGTATTTT.

The V gene is TRBV11-2, the J gene TRBJ1-1; no clear D gene. Germline assignment: CDR1 SGHAT and CDR2 FQNNGV. V lost 3 bases and J lost 6, with 8 bases in between. CDR3 length equals 12 residues. The CDR3 DNA sequence: TGTGCCAGCAGCTTGGATTTATCTGAAGCTTTCTTT. Translated, it gives CASSLDLSEAFF.

The chain uses TRBV28 and TRBJ2-3; 8 bases map to TRBD1. Germline V gives CDR1 MDHEN, CDR2 SYDVKM. Unmatched junction bases numbered 5, after V lost 4 bases and J lost 2 bases. This CDR3 comprises 15 residues. CDR3 DNA: TGTGCCAGCAGTTCCGGACAGGGAAACACAGATACGCAGTATTTT. As protein: CASSSGQGNTDTQYF. Based on the CDR3 plus reference TRBV28 and TRBJ2-3, the full variable domain is DVKVTQSSRYLVKRTGEKVFLECVQDMDHENMFWYRQDPGLGLRLIYFSYDVKMKEKGDIPEGYSVSREKKERFSLILESASTNQTSMYLCASSSGQGNTDTQYFGPGTRLTVL.

The chain is built from TRBV28 and TRBJ1-2; D not resolved. The CDR3 runs 12 residues. CDR1 and CDR2 (germline): MDHEN, SYDVKM. V lost 5 bases and J lost 4, with 8 bases in between. The CDR3 protein is CASSETVYGYTF. The CDR3 DNA reads as TGTGCCAGCAGTGAGACGGTCTATGGCTACACCTTC.

The V gene is TRBV5-1, the J gene TRBJ1-2; D is undetermined. The CDR3 is 14 residues long. V dropped 0 bases and J dropped 0 bases, with 6 bases sitting between them. The V gene's germline CDR1 is SGHRS and CDR2 YFSETQ. CDR3 in amino acids: CASSLESTNYGYTF. CDR3 in DNA: TGCGCCAGCAGCTTGGAGAGCACTAACTATGGCTACACCTTC.

The rearrangement links TRBV7-8 to TRBJ2-2, with 11 bases identical to TRBD2. The germline V gene encodes CDR1 SGHVS and CDR2 FQNEAQ. This CDR3 comprises 18 residues. The J segment lost 2 bases and the V segment lost 1 base, leaving 6 bases of the junction unmatched. This chain's CDR3 is CASSLVRLAGGNTGELFF. CDR3 bases: TGTGCCAGCAGCTTAGTAAGGCTAGCGGGAGGCAACACCGGGGAGCTGTTTTTT.

Of note for this clone: The sample contains more than one DNA sequence encoding this CDR3. The chain uses TRBV5-1 and TRBJ1-3; 9 bases match TRBD1. Per the germline V gene, CDR1 is SGHRS and CDR2 is YFSETQ. This CDR3 comprises 15 residues. The V segment lost 0 bases and the J segment 3 bases; nucleotides outside the gene matches: 1. CDR3 nucleotide sequence: TGCGCCAGCAGCTTGGGGGACAGGGTTGGAAACACCATATATTTT. It encodes CASSLGDRVGNTIYF.

In regard to this clone: At the DNA level, this CDR3 is encoded by other sequences in the same sample as well. The genes are TRBV29-1 and TRBJ2-2; TRBD1 is a possible D gene (6 bases). Trimming removed 3 bases at V and 2 bases at J, with 7 bases between. The CDR3 is made up of 13 amino acids. CDR1 SQVTM and CDR2 ANQGSEA come from the germline V gene. The CDR3 protein is CSVDRGNTGELFF. The DNA of the CDR3 is TGCAGCGTTGACAGGGGAAACACCGGGGAGCTGTTTTTT.

This chain links TRBV28 with TRBJ2-7; weak D call: TRBD2 (5 bases). The germline V and J ends were trimmed by 6 bases and 7 bases, with 13 bases remaining between them. The CDR3 contains 12 residues. Germline V CDR1 and CDR2: MDHEN, SYDVKM. The CDR3 loop is CASSLAPGEQYF. The CDR3 bases are TGTGCCAGCAGCCTAGCTCCGGGAGAGCAGTACTTC.

Written as DNA, the CDR3 is TGCGCCAGCAGCCAAGATGGGAGCAGGGACACCGATACGCAGTATTTT. It specifies CASSQDGSRDTDTQYF. This sequence joins TRBV4-1 and TRBJ2-3; possible D gene TRBD1, 6 bases. CDR1 is MGHRA, CDR2 YSYEKL, per germline. The CDR3 runs 16 residues. V was cut by 0 bases and J by 6 bases, with 16 bases left in between.

The V gene is TRBV5-1, the J gene TRBJ2-3, with 10 bases matching TRBD2. V shed 2 bases, J shed 2 bases, and the junction held 5 bases outside the gene matches. The CDR3 is made up of 16 amino acids. Germline lookup yields CDR1 SGHRS and CDR2 YFSETQ. CDR3 in amino acids: CASSFLAGDDTDTQYF. CDR3 bases: TGCGCCAGCAGCTTTCTAGCGGGAGACGACACAGATACGCAGTATTTT.